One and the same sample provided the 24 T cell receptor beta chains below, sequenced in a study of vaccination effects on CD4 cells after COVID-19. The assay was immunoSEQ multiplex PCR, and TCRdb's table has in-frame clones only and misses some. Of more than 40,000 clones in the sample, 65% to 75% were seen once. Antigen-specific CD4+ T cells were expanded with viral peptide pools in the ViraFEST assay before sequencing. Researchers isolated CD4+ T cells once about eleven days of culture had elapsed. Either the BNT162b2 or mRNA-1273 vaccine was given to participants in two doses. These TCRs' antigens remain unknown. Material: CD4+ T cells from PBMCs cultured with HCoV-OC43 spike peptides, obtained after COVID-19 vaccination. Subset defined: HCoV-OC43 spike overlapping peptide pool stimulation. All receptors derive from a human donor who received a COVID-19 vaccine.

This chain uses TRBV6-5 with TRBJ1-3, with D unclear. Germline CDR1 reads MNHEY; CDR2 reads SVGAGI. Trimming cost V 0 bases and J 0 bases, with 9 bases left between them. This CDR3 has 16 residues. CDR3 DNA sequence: TGTGCCAGCAGTTACTCATCAGGAAACTCTGGAAACACCATATATTTT. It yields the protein CASSYSSGNSGNTIYF.

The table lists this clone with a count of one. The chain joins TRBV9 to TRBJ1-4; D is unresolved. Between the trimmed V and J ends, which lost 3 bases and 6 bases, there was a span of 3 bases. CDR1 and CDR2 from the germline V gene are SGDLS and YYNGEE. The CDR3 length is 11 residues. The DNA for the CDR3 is TGTGCCAGCAGCGGGGATGAAAAACTGTTTTTT. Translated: CASSGDEKLFF.

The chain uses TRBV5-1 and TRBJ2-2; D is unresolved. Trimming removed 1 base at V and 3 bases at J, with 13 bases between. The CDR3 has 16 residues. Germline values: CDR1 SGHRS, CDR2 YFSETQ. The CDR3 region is CASSLLPNGYTGELFF. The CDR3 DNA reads TGCGCCAGCAGCTTGCTCCCTAATGGTTACACCGGGGAGCTGTTTTTT.

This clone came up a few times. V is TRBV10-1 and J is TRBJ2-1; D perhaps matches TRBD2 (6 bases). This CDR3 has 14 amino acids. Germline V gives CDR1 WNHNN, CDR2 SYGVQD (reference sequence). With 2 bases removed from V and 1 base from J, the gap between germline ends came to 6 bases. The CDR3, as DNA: TGCGCCAGCAGTGAGCGGGAGTCCTACAATGAGCAGTTCTTC. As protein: CASSERESYNEQFF.

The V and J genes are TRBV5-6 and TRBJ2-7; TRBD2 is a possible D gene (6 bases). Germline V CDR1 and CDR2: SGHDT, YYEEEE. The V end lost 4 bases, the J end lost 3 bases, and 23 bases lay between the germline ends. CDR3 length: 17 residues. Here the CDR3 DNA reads TGTGCCAGCAGCCTCGTGTGGGACTCAGCGGATGTCTACGAGCAGTACTTC. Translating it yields CASSLVWDSADVYEQYF.

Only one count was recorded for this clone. CDR3 amino acids: CASSYLFSGSPLHF. The CDR3 coding sequence is TGTGCCAGCAGTTACCTCTTCTCGGGTTCACCCCTCCACTTT. J is TRBJ1-6 and V is TRBV6-7, with unresolved D. TRBV6-7 is treated as an ORF (open reading frame) with a function not yet certain. V was trimmed by 2 bases and J by 9 bases, leaving 11 bases between them. The CDR3 extends over 14 amino acids.

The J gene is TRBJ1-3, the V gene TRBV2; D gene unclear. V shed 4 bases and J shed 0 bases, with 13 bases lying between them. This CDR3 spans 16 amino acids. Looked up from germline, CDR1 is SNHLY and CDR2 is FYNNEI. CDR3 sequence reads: CASSVQGLYSGNTIYF. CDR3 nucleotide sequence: TGTGCCAGCAGTGTACAAGGGTTATACTCTGGAAACACCATATATTTT.

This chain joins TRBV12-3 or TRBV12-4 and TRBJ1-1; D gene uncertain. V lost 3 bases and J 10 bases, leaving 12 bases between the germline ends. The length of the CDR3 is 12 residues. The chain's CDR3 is CASSFAKGGAFF. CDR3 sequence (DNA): TGTGCCAGCAGTTTTGCGAAGGGAGGAGCTTTCTTT.

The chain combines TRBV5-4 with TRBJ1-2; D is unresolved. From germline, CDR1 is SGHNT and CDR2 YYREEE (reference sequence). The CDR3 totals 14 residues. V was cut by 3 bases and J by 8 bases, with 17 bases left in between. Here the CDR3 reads CASSSQETVGGYTF. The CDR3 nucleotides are TGTGCCAGCAGCTCCCAGGAAACAGTCGGCGGCTACACCTTC.

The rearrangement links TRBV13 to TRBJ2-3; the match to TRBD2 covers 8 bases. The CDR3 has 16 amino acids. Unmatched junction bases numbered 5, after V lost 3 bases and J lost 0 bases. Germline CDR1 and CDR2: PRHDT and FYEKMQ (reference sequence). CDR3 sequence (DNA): TGTGCCAGCAGCTTGGGGGGACTAGTTAGCACAGATACGCAGTATTTT. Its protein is CASSLGGLVSTDTQYF.

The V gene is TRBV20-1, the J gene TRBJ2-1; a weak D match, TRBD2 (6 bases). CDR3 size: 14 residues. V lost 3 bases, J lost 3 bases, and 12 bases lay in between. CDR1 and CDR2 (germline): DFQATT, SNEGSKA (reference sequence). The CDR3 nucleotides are TGCAGTGCTAGTAGAACGGGGGACTACAATGAGCAGTTCTTC. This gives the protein CSASRTGDYNEQFF.

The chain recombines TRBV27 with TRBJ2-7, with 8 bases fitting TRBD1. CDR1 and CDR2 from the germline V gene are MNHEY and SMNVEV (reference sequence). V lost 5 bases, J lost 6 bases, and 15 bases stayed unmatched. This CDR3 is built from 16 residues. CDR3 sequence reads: CASSLTGQARHSEQYF. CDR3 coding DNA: TGTGCCAGCAGTCTTACGGGACAGGCTAGACATTCCGAGCAGTACTTC.

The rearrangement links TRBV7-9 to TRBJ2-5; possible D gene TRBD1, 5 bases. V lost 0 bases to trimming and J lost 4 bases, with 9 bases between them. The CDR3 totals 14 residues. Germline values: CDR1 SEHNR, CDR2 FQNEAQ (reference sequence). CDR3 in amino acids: CASSLAGVGETQYF. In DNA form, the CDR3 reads TGTGCCAGCAGCTTAGCAGGGGTCGGAGAGACCCAGTACTTC.

CDR3 bases: TGCGCCAGCAGCCCCCGGGCGCCTAGCGTAAGATTAAATGAGCAGTTCTTC. Its translation is CASSPRAPSVRLNEQFF. The V and J genes are TRBV5-1 and TRBJ2-1; a weak D match, TRBD2 (6 bases). This CDR3 has 17 residues. Germline loops: CDR1 SGHRS, CDR2 YFSETQ. With 4 bases removed from V and 7 bases from J, the gap between germline ends came to 24 bases. Drawing the rest from reference TRBV5-1 and TRBJ2-1, the complete variable domain is KAGVTQTPRYLIKTRGQQVTLSCSPISGHRSVSWYQQTPGQGLQFLFEYFSETQRNKGNFPGRFSGRQFSNSRSEMNVSTLELGDSALYLCASSPRAPSVRLNEQFFGPGTRLTVL.

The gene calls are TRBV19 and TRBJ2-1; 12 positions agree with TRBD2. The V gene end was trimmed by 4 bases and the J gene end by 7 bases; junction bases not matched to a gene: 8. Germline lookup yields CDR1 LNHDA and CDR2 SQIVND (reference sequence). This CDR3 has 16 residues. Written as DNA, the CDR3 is TGTGCCAGTAGTACTCAACTAGCGGGAGGAGGTAATGAGCAGTTCTTC. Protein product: CASSTQLAGGGNEQFF.

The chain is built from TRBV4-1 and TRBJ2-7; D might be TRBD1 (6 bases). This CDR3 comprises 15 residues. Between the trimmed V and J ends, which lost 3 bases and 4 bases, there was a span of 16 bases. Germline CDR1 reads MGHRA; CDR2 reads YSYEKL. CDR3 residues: CASSHTDRKEYEQYF. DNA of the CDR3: TGCGCCAGCAGCCATACCGACAGGAAGGAGTACGAGCAGTACTTC.

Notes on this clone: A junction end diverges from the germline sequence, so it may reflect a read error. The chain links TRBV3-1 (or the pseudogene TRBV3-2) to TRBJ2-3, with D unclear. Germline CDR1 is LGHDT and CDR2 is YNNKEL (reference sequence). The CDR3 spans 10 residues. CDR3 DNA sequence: TGTGCCAGCAGCCAAGGTTCTCTCCTTTTT. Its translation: CASSQGSLLF.

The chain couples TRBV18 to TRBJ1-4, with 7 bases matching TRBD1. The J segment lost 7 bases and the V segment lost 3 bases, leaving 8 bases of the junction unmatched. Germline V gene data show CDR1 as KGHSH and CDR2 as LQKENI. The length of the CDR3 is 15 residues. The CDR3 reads CASSPQGGPGEKLFF. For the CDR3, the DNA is TGTGCCAGCTCACCGCAGGGGGGGCCGGGTGAAAAACTGTTTTTT.

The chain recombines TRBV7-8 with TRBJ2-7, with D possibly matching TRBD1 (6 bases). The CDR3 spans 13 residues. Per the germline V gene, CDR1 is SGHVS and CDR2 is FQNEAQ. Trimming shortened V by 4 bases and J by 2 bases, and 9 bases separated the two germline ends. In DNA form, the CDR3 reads TGTGCCAGCAGCTATGACAGGCCCTACGAGCAGTACTTC. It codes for CASSYDRPYEQYF.

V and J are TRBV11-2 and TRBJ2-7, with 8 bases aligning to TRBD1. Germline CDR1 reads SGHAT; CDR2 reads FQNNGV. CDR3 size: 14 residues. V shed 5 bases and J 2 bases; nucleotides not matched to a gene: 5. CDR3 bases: TGTGCCAGCAGCACAAGGACAGGGCCCTACGAGCAGTACTTC. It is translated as CASSTRTGPYEQYF.

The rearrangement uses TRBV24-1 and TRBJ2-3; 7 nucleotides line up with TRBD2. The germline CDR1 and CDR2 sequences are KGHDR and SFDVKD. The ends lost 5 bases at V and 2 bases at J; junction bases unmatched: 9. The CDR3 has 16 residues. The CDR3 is CATSAGRGVHTDTQYF. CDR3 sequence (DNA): TGTGCCACCAGTGCAGGTCGGGGGGTCCACACAGATACGCAGTATTTT.

CDR3 bases: TGTGCCAGTAGTATTCAACTAGCGGGCAATGAGCAGTTCTTC. It yields the protein CASSIQLAGNEQFF. The genes are TRBV19 and TRBJ2-1; TRBD2 agrees at 9 bases. This CDR3 is 14 amino acids long. Germline CDR1 and CDR2: LNHDA and SQIVND (reference sequence). V lost 3 bases to trimming and J lost 6 bases; unmatched junction nucleotides: 3.

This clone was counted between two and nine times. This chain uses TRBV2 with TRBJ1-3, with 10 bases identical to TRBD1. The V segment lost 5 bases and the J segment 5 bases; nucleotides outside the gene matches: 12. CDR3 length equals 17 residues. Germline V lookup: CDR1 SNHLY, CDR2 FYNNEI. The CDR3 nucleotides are TGTGCCAGCAGTCGATATTTCCGGGACAGGGGCAGAAACACCATATATTTT. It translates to CASSRYFRDRGRNTIYF. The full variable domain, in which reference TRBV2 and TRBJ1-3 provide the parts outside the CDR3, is EPEVTQTPSHQVTQMGQEVILRCVPISNHLYFYWYRQILGQKVEFLVSFYNNEISEKSEIFDDQFSVERPDGSNFTLKIRSTKLEDSAMYFCASSRYFRDRGRNTIYFGEGSWLTVV.

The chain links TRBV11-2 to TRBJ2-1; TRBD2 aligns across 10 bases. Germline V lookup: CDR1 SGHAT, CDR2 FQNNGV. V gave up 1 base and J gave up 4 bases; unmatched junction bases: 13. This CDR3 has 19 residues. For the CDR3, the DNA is TGTGCCAGCAGCTTAGGCCCTCTCCAGCGGGGGGGCCGTTACAATGAGCAGTTCTTC. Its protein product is CASSLGPLQRGGRYNEQFF.